This T cell receptor beta chain comes out of a study of cytomegalovirus exposure and HLA in healthy donors. The PCR used 60 Vbeta and 13 Jbeta primers. Sequenced by immunoSEQ multiplex PCR; TCRdb stores in-frame clones only, minus some. Here the sample table reports about 34,000 clones. The length of the CDR3 is 16 residues. The germline V gene has CDR1 SGHTA and CDR2 FQGTGA. Healthy bone marrow donors made up the donor group. About this clone: The junction shows a germline mismatch at one end, possibly a read error.

Sequenced material: PBMCs. This chain links TRBV7-3 with TRBJ2-2; 11 nucleotides align to TRBD2. The TCR sequence derives from a human donor in good health. The CDR3 spells CASSFGTSGQRGQLFF. DNA for the CDR3: TGTGCCAGCAGCTTCGGGACTAGCGGCCAGCGCGGGCAGCTGTTTTTT. The full variable domain, its missing parts supplied by reference TRBV7-3 and TRBJ2-2, is GAGVSQTPSNKVTEKGKYVELRCDPISGHTALYWYRQSLGQGPEFLIYFQGTGAADDSGLPNDRFFAVRPEGSVSTLKIQRTERGDSAVYLCASSFGTSGQRGQLFFGEGSRLTVL.